One and the same sample provided the 15 T cell receptor beta chains below, sequenced in a study of blood T cell repertoires in COVID-19. Clones were sequenced by immunoSEQ multiplex PCR, and TCRdb holds only the in-frame ones, with some missing. The sample records under 300,000 clones, 83% being singletons. The sample taken for sequencing was peripheral blood. These receptors all come from a woman aged 45-60 years who had recovered from COVID-19.

This rearrangement joins TRBV18 to TRBJ2-2; 7 nucleotides align to TRBD1. The germline V gene has CDR1 KGHSH and CDR2 LQKENI. Trimming at V came to 4 bases and at J to 4 bases, leaving 6 bases not matched to a gene. This CDR3 region has 15 residues. CDR3 sequence: CASSRRTGGTGELFF. The CDR3, as DNA: TGTGCCAGCTCACGAAGGACAGGTGGCACCGGGGAGCTGTTTTTT.

This clone was seen a handful of times. The chain joins TRBV5-8 to TRBJ2-7, with 7 bases lining up with TRBD1. The CDR3 extends over 15 amino acids. J lost 5 bases, V lost 2 bases, and 10 bases had no gene match. CDR1 and CDR2 (germline): SGHTS, YDEGEE. Here the CDR3 DNA reads TGTGCCAGCAGCTTACCACAGGGGTCTTTGGACGAGCAGTACTTC. The encoded protein is CASSLPQGSLDEQYF.

V gene TRBV5-1 combines with J gene TRBJ1-5; perhaps TRBD1 as D (5 bases). The V gene lost 5 bases and the J gene lost 2 bases, with 11 bases spanning the gap. Looked up from germline, CDR1 is SGHRS and CDR2 is YFSETQ. The CDR3 runs 14 residues. The CDR3 DNA reads TGCGCCAGCAGGGGGGGGTTGGGCAATCAGCCCCAGCATTTT. Its protein product is CASRGGLGNQPQHF.

The sample holds a few counts of this clone. The V and J genes are TRBV12-3 or TRBV12-4 and TRBJ1-1; 8 nucleotides align to TRBD1. CDR3 length equals 13 residues. After removal of 4 bases from V and 7 bases from J, the junction contained 5 bases not matched to a gene. Here the CDR3 reads CASSSGQGIEAFF. CDR3 in DNA: TGTGCCAGCAGTTCCGGACAGGGTATTGAAGCTTTCTTT.

The chain joins TRBV19 to TRBJ1-1; D remains unclear. V lost 0 bases and J lost 3, with 8 bases in between. Germline values: CDR1 LNHDA, CDR2 SQIVND (reference sequence). This CDR3 spans 14 amino acids. CDR3 DNA sequence: TGTGCCAGTAGTATAGACGCCGAGTACACTGAAGCTTTCTTT. It yields the protein CASSIDAEYTEAFF.

This sequence joins TRBV27 and TRBJ2-1; 9 bases match TRBD2. This CDR3 region has 13 residues. Germline V CDR1 and CDR2: MNHEY, SMNVEV (reference sequence). Trimming removed 2 bases from V and 9 bases from J; junction bases left unmatched: 2. The CDR3: CASSLGAGGEQFF. CDR3 sequence (DNA): TGTGCCAGCAGTTTAGGAGCGGGAGGTGAGCAGTTCTTC.

Here the CDR3 reads CASSQYSSGSENEQFF. The CDR3 DNA reads as TGTGCCAGCAGCCAATATTCTAGCGGGAGCGAGAATGAGCAGTTCTTC. The rearrangement uses TRBV3-1 (or the pseudogene TRBV3-2) and TRBJ2-1, with 10 bases fitting TRBD2. Trimming cost V 2 bases and J 7 bases; bases outside gene matches: 8. The CDR3 has 16 residues. Germline V CDR1 and CDR2: LGHDT, YNNKEL (reference sequence).

The chain has TRBV4-2 and TRBJ2-5; 12 positions match TRBD1. J gave up 3 bases and V 3 bases, and 11 bases lay outside the gene matches. CDR1 and CDR2 from the germline V gene are LGHNA and YNFKEQ. The CDR3 sequence is 18 residues long. CDR3 bases: TGTGCCAGCAGCCAGGAATGGATGGGGACAGGGGGCGAAGAGACCCAGTACTTC. This translates into CASSQEWMGTGGEETQYF.

The chain is built from TRBV19 and TRBJ1-5; TRBD1 matches at 7 bases. Germline V gene sequence: CDR1 LNHDA, CDR2 SQIVND (reference sequence). The CDR3 runs to 13 residues. Germline trimming cut 9 bases from V and 3 bases from J; bases unmatched to any gene: 5. In nucleotides, the CDR3 is TGTGCCAGCCTGGGACAGACCAATCAGCCCCAGCATTTT. It encodes CASLGQTNQPQHF.

The chain carries TRBV24-1 and TRBJ1-1; 8 bases line up with TRBD1. CDR3 size: 14 residues. Per germline, CDR1 KGHDR and CDR2 SFDVKD. V shed 4 bases and J 4 bases; nucleotides not matched to a gene: 4. The CDR3 protein is CATSDRTGSTEAFF. The CDR3, as DNA: TGTGCCACCAGTGACCGGACAGGGAGCACTGAAGCTTTCTTT.

The genes are TRBV6-5 and TRBJ2-7; perhaps TRBD2 as D (6 bases). The CDR3 runs 12 residues. The germline V and J ends were trimmed by 5 bases and 7 bases, with 12 bases remaining between them. Germline V gene data show CDR1 as MNHEY and CDR2 as SVGAGI. The CDR3 loop is CASSRLGREQYF. The CDR3 DNA reads TGTGCCAGCAGTAGGCTCGGGAGAGAGCAGTACTTC.

The chain has TRBV24-1 and TRBJ2-1, with 11 bases identical to TRBD2. Germline V gene sequence: CDR1 KGHDR, CDR2 SFDVKD. Unmatched junction bases numbered 6, after V lost 4 bases and J lost 8 bases. CDR3 length: 15 residues. CDR3 sequence: CATSEIAGGQDEQFF. Here the CDR3 DNA reads TGTGCCACCAGTGAAATAGCGGGAGGGCAGGATGAGCAGTTCTTC.

V is TRBV7-3 and J is TRBJ2-3; weak D call: TRBD2 (6 bases). V lost 5 bases and J lost 5, with 17 bases in between. The V gene's germline CDR1 is SGHTA and CDR2 FQGTGA. The CDR3 is made up of 15 amino acids. This CDR3 is CASSPGVGSKDTQYF. CDR3 sequence (DNA): TGTGCCAGCAGCCCGGGGGTGGGAAGTAAAGATACGCAGTATTTT.

This chain uses TRBV6-6 with TRBJ1-1; D gene ambiguous. The CDR3 has 13 amino acids. The germline V gene encodes CDR1 MNHNY and CDR2 SVGAGI (reference sequence). Trimming shortened V by 2 bases and J by 1 base, and 5 bases separated the two germline ends. CDR3: CASSYGQNTEAFF. The CDR3 nucleotides are TGTGCCAGCAGTTACGGGCAGAACACTGAAGCTTTCTTT.

The sample holds a few counts of this clone. The chain carries TRBV4-2 and TRBJ2-7; no reliable D call. The CDR3 extends over 14 amino acids. V was trimmed by 0 bases and J by 3 bases, leaving 9 bases between them. The germline CDR1 and CDR2 sequences are LGHNA and YNFKEQ. Here the CDR3 reads CASSQDGNSYEQYF. As DNA, the CDR3 is TGTGCCAGCAGCCAAGATGGAAACAGCTACGAGCAGTACTTC.